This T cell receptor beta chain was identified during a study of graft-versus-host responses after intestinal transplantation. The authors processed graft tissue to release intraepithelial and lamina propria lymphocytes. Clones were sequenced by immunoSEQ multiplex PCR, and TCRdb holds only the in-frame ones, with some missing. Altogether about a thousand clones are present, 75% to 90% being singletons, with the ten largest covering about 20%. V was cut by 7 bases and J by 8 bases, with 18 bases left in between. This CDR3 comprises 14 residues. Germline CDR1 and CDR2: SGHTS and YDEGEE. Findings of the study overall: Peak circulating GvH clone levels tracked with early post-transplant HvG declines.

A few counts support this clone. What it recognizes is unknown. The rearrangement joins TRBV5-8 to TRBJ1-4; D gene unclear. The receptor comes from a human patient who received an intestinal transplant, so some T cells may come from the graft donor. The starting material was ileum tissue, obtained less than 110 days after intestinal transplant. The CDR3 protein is CASGLADLGEKLFF. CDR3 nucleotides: TGTGCCAGCGGCCTGGCAGACCTAGGGGAAAAACTGTTTTTT.